This TCR beta chain is from a study of T cell clones after liver transplantation. Study-level background: HCV positivity affected three of eight recipients; the rest lacked autoimmune or viral indications.

This clone was seen just once. Its target is not known. Profiled with immunoSEQ multiplex PCR; TCRdb holds only in-frame clones, not every one. In the table there are about 68,000 clones, over 90% of which are singletons. Study-wide findings and caveats: Rather than being deleted, graft donor-reactive T cells may have moved into the graft.

V gave up 7 bases and J gave up 5 bases; unmatched junction bases: 5. The germline V gene encodes CDR1 MGHDK and CDR2 SYGVNS. The CDR3 loop spans 13 amino acids. V is TRBV25-1 and J is TRBJ2-7, with 10 bases lining up with TRBD1. The starting material was CD4+ T cells from blood, obtained less than 26 months after liver transplant. This sequence was found in a human patient who received a liver transplant. Some T cells may be supplied by the graft donor. CDR3 nucleotide sequence: TGTGCCAGCATTACCGGGACAGGGGACGAGCAGTACTTC. Translation: CASITGTGDEQYF.